This TCR beta chain was obtained from a study of control samples from healthy donors and cancer patients (dated by TCRdb to the early 2020s). As concerns this clone: The specificity of this receptor is unknown. One base away there is no much larger clone; base qualities are not given.

Library prep was done by the immunoSEQ multiplex PCR assay. TCRdb obtained this table from immuneACCESS and retained in-frame rearrangements with V and J assigned. These tables miss some clones; where compared with another copy, unresolved V genes account for less than half of the shortfall, and the remainder is unexplained. Across this sample there are about 110,000 clones, with roughly 90% seen only once. The ten biggest clones cover approximately 16% of the sample. The germline V gene encodes CDR1 SGHTA and CDR2 FQGNSA. The CDR3 has 14 amino acids, counting the end cysteine and phenylalanine. CDR3 DNA is the only sequence kept; it has 42 bases, read in frame from the first base. The junction shows trimming of 3 bases on V and 1 base on J, and the gene matches do not reach 0 bases of it.

This receptor was obtained from a woman in her 50s in good health. The sequencing input was blood. The rearranged segments are TRBV7-2 and TRBJ2-3; 8 junctional bases match TRBD2. The nucleotides are TGTGCCAGCAGCTTCGGGAGGGGCACAGATACGCAGTATTTT. The translation is CASSFGRGTDTQYF.